A single sample gave rise to the 12 T cell receptor beta chains below, sequenced in a study of blood T cell repertoires in COVID-19. Clones were sequenced by immunoSEQ multiplex PCR, and TCRdb holds only the in-frame ones, with some missing. The sample records just under 55,000 clones, approximately 91% being singletons. Sequencing was performed on peripheral blood. All receptors derive from a man aged 45-65 years with acute or convalescent COVID-19.

This rearrangement joins TRBV3-1 (or the pseudogene TRBV3-2) to TRBJ2-2, with 9 bases identical to TRBD1. Looked up from germline, CDR1 is LGHDT and CDR2 is YNNKEL (reference sequence). There are 14 residues in the CDR3. The ends lost 4 bases at V and 6 bases at J; junction bases unmatched: 3. Here the CDR3 reads CASSRDRVAGELFF. The CDR3 nucleotides are TGTGCCAGCAGCCGGGACAGGGTAGCCGGGGAGCTGTTTTTT.

The chain employs TRBV6-1 and TRBJ2-7; tentatively, D is TRBD2 (6 bases). Trimming shortened V by 0 bases and J by 2 bases, and 11 bases separated the two germline ends. There are 15 residues in the CDR3. From germline, CDR1 is MNHNS and CDR2 SASEGT. CDR3: CASSEAPGLPYEQYF. The CDR3 coding sequence is TGTGCCAGCAGTGAAGCACCGGGACTCCCCTACGAGCAGTACTTC.

This clone appeared a single time. J is TRBJ2-7 and V is TRBV27, with D maybe TRBD2 (6 bases). Germline lookup yields CDR1 MNHEY and CDR2 SMNVEV (reference sequence). The V end lost 5 bases, the J end lost 2 bases, and 19 bases lay between the germline ends. This CDR3 has 16 residues. The CDR3 DNA follows: TGTGCCAGCAGTCCAAGGACCGGGACTCATACCTACGAGCAGTACTTC. Protein: CASSPRTGTHTYEQYF.

V gene TRBV7-9 combines with J gene TRBJ1-1, with D maybe TRBD1 (6 bases). This CDR3 spans 14 amino acids. Germline assignment: CDR1 SEHNR and CDR2 FQNEAQ (reference sequence). The germline V and J ends were trimmed by 2 bases and 7 bases, with 14 bases remaining between them. The CDR3 DNA follows: TGTGCCAGCAGCTTAAGGGGGGGCAGGGATGAAGCTTTCTTT. This encodes CASSLRGGRDEAFF.

This chain joins TRBV4-3 and TRBJ1-4; 7 bases line up with TRBD1. Per the germline V gene, CDR1 is LGHNA and CDR2 is YSLEER. This CDR3 contains 17 residues. Trimming removed 0 bases from V and 1 base from J; junction bases left unmatched: 5. The CDR3 nucleotides are TGCGCCAGCAGCCAAGAGGGTAGGGGGCAAACTAATGAAAAACTGTTTTTT. This codes for CASSQEGRGQTNEKLFF.

This rearrangement joins TRBV5-6 to TRBJ1-1, with 10 bases aligning to TRBD1. The germline V gene has CDR1 SGHDT and CDR2 YYEEEE. Germline trimming cut 6 bases from V and 3 bases from J; bases unmatched to any gene: 8. The CDR3 length is 15 residues. CDR3 region: CASTGTGEGDTEAFF. In DNA, the CDR3 is TGTGCCAGCACCGGGACAGGGGAGGGGGACACTGAAGCTTTCTTT.

V gene TRBV4-2 combines with J gene TRBJ2-7; 7 positions match TRBD1. Germline loops: CDR1 LGHNA, CDR2 YNFKEQ. V was clipped by 0 bases and J by 1 base; unmatched bases: 3. The CDR3 has 15 residues. CDR3 in DNA: TGTGCCAGCAGCCAAGAAGGGGGACAGTCCTACGAGCAGTACTTC. Translating it yields CASSQEGGQSYEQYF.

The J gene is TRBJ2-1, the V gene TRBV2; 11 bases align to TRBD2. Germline CDR1 and CDR2: SNHLY and FYNNEI. The J segment lost 2 bases and the V segment lost 6 bases, leaving 6 bases of the junction unmatched. The CDR3 sequence is 16 residues long. The CDR3 reads CASSSRGLAAYNEQFF. The DNA for the CDR3 is TGTGCCAGCAGCTCGAGGGGACTAGCGGCCTACAATGAGCAGTTCTTC.

The chain carries TRBV5-8 and TRBJ2-7; D is uncertain. The CDR3 spans 15 residues. V was shortened by 0 bases and J by 0 bases, with 10 bases between the two germline ends. The germline CDR1 and CDR2 sequences are SGHTS and YDEGEE. The CDR3 loop reads CASSLGQQPSYEQYF. DNA of the CDR3: TGTGCCAGCAGCTTGGGTCAACAGCCCTCCTACGAGCAGTACTTC.

The CDR3 DNA follows: TGTGCCATCAGAGGCGGACAGGTCACCTCGACTTCCTACGAGCAGTACTTC. The encoded protein is CAIRGGQVTSTSYEQYF. This sequence joins TRBV10-3 and TRBJ2-7; 7 positions agree with TRBD1. The CDR3 loop spans 17 amino acids. The germline V gene has CDR1 ENHRY and CDR2 SYGVKD. Trimming took 6 bases from V and 1 from J; bases not matched to a gene: 15.

The chain carries TRBV10-3 and TRBJ1-6; TRBD1 might be the D (5 bases). V was pared by 0 bases and J by 5 bases, with 8 bases between. Germline CDR1 is ENHRY and CDR2 is SYGVKD. The CDR3 consists of 15 residues. Here the CDR3 reads CAISESAGNNSPLHF. CDR3 sequence (DNA): TGTGCCATCAGTGAGTCGGCAGGGAATAATTCACCCCTCCACTTT.

The chain has TRBV15 and TRBJ2-5, with D maybe TRBD2 (5 bases). CDR1 is LNHNV, CDR2 YYDKDF, per germline (reference sequence). The CDR3 extends over 14 amino acids. Trimming took off 1 base at V and 5 bases at J, with 11 bases between the two ends. The CDR3 reads CATSRVRARETQYF. CDR3 nucleotides: TGTGCCACCAGCAGAGTGAGGGCCCGCGAGACCCAGTACTTC.